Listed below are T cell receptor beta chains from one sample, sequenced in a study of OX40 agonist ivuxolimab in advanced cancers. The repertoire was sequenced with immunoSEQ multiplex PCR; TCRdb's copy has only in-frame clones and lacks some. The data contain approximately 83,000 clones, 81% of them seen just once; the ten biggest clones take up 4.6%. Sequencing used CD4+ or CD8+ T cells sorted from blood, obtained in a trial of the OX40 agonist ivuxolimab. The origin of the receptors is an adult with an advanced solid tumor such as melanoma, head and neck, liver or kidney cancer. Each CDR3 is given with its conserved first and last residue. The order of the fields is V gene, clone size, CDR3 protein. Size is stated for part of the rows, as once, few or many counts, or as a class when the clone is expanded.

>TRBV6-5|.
CASSYGGGVNTEAFF
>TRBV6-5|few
CASSRQGTSPEQYF
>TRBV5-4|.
CASSRDRGLNEQFF
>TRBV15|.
CATSRESGFGHGYTF
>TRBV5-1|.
CASSLARVGTEAYEQYF
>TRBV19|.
CASSTPGGWQETQYF
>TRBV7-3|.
CASSPKGGPYNEQFF
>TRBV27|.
CASSLVVAGDTIQYF
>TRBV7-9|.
CASSLKTGDEQYF
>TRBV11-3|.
CASSPTSGRRHEQYF
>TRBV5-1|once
CASSLEGLSNSPLHF
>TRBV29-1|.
CSVAQGDYTDTQYF
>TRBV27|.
CASSPTTGFAEAFF
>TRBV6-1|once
CASTPSSIEQYF
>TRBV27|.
CASFPVGTSGNLEQYF
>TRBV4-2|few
CASSQSLSGSPNTDTQYF
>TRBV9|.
CASSVDGSGRTEQFF
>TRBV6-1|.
CASRGSQGAREKLFF
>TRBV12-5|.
CASGLYTNSPLHF
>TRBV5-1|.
CASSRTGPDKNIQYF
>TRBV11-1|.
CASSLRTTGLIQYF
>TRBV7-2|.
CASSPQGGRGSYNEQFF